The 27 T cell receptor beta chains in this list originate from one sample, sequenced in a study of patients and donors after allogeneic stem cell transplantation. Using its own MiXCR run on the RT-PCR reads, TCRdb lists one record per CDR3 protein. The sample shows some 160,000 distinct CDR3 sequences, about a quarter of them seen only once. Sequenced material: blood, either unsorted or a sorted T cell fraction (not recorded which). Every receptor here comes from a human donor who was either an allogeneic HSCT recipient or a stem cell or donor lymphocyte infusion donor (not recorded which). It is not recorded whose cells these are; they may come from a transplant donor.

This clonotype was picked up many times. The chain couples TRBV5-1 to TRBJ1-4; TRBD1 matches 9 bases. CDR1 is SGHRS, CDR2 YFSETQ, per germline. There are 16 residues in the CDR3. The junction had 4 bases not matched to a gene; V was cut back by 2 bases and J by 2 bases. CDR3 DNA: TGCGCCAGCAGCTTCGGGACAGGGAGGACTAATGAAAAACTGTTTTTT. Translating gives CASSFGTGRTNEKLFF.

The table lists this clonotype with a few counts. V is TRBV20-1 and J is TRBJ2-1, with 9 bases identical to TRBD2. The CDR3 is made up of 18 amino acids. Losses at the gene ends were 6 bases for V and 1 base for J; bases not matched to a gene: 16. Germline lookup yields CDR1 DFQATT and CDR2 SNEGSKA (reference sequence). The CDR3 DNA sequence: TGCAGTGCCCTGAGGGTAGCGGGAGAAAGTAGGTCCTACAATGAGCAGTTCTTC. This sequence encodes CSALRVAGESRSYNEQFF.

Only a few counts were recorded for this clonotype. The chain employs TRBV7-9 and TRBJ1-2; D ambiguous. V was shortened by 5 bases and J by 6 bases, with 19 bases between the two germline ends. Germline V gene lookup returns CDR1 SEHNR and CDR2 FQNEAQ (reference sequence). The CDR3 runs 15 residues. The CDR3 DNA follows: TGTGCCAGCAGCCCTCCCCTCGAGTTCGGGGATGGCTACACCTTC. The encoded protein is CASSPPLEFGDGYTF.

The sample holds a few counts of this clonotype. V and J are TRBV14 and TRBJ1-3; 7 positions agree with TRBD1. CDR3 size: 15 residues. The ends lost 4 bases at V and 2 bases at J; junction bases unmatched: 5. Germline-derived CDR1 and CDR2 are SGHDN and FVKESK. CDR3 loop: CASSLRDRAGNTIYF. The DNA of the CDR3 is TGTGCCAGCAGCCTCCGAGACAGGGCTGGAAACACCATATATTTT.

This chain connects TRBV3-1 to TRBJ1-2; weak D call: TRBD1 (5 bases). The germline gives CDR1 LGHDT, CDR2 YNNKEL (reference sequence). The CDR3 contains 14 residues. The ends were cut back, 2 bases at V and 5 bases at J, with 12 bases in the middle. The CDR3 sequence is CASSQLRQNYGYTF. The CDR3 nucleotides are TGTGCCAGCAGCCAACTTAGACAGAATTATGGCTACACCTTC. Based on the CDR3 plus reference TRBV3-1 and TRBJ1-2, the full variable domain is DTAVSQTPKYLVTQMGNDKSIKCEQNLGHDTMYWYKQDSKKFLKIMFSYNNKELIINETVPNRFSPKSPDKAHLNLHINSLELGDSAVYFCASSQLRQNYGYTFGSGTRLTVV.

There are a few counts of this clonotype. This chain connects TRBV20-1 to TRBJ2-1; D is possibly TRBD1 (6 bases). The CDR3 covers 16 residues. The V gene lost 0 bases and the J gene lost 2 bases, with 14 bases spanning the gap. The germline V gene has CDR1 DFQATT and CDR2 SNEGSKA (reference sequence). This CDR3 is CSARDLQGIPYNEQFF. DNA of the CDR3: TGCAGTGCTAGAGATTTACAGGGCATACCCTACAATGAGCAGTTCTTC.

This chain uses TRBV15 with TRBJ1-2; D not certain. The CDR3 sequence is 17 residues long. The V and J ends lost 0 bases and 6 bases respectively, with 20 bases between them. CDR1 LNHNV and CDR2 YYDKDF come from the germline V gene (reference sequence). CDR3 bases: TGTGCCACCAGCAGAGAGGTTCCAGCGGGAAGGCTCCATGGCTACACCTTC. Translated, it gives CATSREVPAGRLHGYTF.

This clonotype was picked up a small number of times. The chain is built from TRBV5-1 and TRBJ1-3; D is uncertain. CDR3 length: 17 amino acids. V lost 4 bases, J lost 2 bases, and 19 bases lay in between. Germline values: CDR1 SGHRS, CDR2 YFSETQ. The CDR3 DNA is TGCGCCAGCAGCCCCTATACGGGGTCGGTGGCTGGAAACACCATATATTTT. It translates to CASSPYTGSVAGNTIYF.

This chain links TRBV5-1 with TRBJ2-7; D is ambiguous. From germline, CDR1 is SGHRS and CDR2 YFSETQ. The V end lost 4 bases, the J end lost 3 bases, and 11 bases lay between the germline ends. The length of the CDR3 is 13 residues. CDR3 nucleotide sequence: TGCGCCAGCAGCCTGGGCCCCCACTACGAGCAGTACTTC. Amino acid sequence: CASSLGPHYEQYF.

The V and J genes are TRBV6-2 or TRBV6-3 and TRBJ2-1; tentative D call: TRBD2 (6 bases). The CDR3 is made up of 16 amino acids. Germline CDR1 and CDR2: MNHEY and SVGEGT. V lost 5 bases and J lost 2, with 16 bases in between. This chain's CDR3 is CASSPRVLAPYNEQFF. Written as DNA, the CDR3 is TGTGCCAGCAGTCCACGAGTGCTAGCGCCCTACAATGAGCAGTTCTTC.

CDR3 nucleotides: TGTGCCAGCAGCTCCCGGACAGGGGGAGGACAGCCCCAGCATTTT. Translating it yields CASSSRTGGGQPQHF. The chain couples TRBV7-2 to TRBJ1-5, with TRBD1 matching over 10 bases. This CDR3 region has 15 residues. The ends lost 4 bases at V and 7 bases at J; junction bases unmatched: 7. Germline V lookup: CDR1 SGHTA, CDR2 FQGNSA.

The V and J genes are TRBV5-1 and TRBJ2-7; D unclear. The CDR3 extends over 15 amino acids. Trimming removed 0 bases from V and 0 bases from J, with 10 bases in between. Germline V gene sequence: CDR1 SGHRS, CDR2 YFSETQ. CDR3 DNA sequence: TGCGCCAGCAGCTTGGAAGGGCAAAGCTCCTACGAGCAGTACTTC. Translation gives CASSLEGQSSYEQYF.

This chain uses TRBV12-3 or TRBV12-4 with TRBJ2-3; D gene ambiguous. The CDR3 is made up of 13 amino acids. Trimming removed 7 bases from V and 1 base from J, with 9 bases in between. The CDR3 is CASTRLGTDTQYF. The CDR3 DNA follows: TGTGCCAGCACTCGGCTGGGCACAGATACGCAGTATTTT.

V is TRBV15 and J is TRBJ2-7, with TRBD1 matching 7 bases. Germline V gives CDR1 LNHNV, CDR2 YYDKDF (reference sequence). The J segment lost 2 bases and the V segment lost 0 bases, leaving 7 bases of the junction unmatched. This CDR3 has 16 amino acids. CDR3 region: CATSRDKGATPYEQYF. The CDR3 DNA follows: TGTGCCACCAGCAGAGATAAGGGGGCGACCCCCTACGAGCAGTACTTC.

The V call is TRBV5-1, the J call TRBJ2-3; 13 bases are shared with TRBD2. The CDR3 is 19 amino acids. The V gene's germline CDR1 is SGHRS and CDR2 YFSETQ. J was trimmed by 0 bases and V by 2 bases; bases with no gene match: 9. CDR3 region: CASSLRLAGGSSSTDTQYF. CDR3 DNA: TGCGCCAGCAGCTTACGACTAGCGGGGGGAAGTTCTAGCACAGATACGCAGTATTTT. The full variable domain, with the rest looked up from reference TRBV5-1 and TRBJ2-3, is KAGVTQTPRYLIKTRGQQVTLSCSPISGHRSVSWYQQTPGQGLQFLFEYFSETQRNKGNFPGRFSGRQFSNSRSEMNVSTLELGDSALYLCASSLRLAGGSSSTDTQYFGPGTRLTVL.

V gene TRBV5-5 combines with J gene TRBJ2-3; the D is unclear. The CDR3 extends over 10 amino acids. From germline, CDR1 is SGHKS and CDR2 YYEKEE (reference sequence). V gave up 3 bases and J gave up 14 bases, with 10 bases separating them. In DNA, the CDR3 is TGTGCCAGCAGCTCTGACCTCCTGTATTTT. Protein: CASSSDLLYF.

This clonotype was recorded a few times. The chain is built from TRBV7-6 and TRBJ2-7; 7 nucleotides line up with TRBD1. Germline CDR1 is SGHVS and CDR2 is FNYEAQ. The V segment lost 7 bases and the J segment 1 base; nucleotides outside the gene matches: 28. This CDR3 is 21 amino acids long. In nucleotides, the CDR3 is TGTGCCAGCACCCCCAAGTCGACTCACGTACTCACAGGGGCGGAATCCTACGAGCAGTACTTC. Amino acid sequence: CASTPKSTHVLTGAESYEQYF.

CDR3 protein: CASSLHVAAEAFF. The CDR3 DNA reads as TGTGCCAGCAGCTTACATGTCGCCGCTGAAGCTTTCTTT. The rearrangement joins TRBV7-3 to TRBJ1-1; D unclear. Between the trimmed V and J ends, which lost 2 bases and 6 bases, there was a span of 10 bases. Looked up from germline, CDR1 is SGHTA and CDR2 is FQGTGA. The CDR3 has 13 amino acids. The full variable domain, rest sourced from reference TRBV7-3 and TRBJ1-1, is GAGVSQTPSNKVTEKGKYVELRCDPISGHTALYWYRQSLGQGPEFLIYFQGTGAADDSGLPNDRFFAVRPEGSVSTLKIQRTERGDSAVYLCASSLHVAAEAFFGQGTRLTVV.

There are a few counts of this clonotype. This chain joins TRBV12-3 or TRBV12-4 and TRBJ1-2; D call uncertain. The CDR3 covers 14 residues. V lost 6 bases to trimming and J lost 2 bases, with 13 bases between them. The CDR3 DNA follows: TGTGCCAGCAGGAGCCCCCCGACGAACTATGGCTACACCTTC. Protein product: CASRSPPTNYGYTF.

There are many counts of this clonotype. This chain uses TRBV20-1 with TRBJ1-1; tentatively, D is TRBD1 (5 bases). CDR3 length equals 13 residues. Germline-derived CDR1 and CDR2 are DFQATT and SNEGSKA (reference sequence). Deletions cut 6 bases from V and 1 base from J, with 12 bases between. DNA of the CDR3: TGCAGTGCGCTTTTTGGGGGGAACACTGAAGCTTTCTTT. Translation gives CSALFGGNTEAFF.

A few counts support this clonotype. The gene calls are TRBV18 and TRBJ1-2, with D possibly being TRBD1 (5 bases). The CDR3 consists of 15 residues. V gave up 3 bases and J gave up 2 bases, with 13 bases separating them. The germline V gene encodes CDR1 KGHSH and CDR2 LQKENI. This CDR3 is CASSPRDFSNYGYTF. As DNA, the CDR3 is TGTGCCAGCTCACCGCGGGACTTTTCAAACTATGGCTACACCTTC.

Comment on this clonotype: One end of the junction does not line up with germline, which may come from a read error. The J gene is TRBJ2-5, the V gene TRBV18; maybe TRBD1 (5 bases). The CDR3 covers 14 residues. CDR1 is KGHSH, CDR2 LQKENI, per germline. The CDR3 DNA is TGTGCCAGCTCACCGTCACAGGACCACGAGACCCAGTACTTC. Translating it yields CASSPSQDHETQYF.

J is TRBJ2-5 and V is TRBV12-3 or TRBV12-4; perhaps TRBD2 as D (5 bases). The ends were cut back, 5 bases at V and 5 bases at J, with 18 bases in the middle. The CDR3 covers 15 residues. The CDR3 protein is CASSRFPRVGETQYF. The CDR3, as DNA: TGTGCCAGCAGTCGATTCCCGAGGGTAGGGGAGACCCAGTACTTC.

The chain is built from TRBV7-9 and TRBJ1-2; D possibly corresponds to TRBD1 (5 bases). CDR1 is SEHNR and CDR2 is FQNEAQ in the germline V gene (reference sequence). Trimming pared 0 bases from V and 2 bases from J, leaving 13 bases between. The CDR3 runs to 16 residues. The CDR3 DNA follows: TGTGCCAGCAGCTTAGCGGCGGCAGGGAGAAACTATGGCTACACCTTC. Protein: CASSLAAAGRNYGYTF.

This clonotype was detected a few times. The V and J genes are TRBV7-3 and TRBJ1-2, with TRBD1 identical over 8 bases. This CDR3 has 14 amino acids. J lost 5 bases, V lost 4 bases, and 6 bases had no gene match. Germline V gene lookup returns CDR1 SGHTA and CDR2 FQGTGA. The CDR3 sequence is CASSSDRGSYGYTF. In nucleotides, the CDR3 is TGTGCCAGCAGCTCCGACAGGGGATCTTATGGCTACACCTTC.

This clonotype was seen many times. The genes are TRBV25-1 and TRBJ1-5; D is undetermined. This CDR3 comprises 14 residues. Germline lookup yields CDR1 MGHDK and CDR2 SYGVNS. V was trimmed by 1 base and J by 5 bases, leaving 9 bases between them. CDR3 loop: CASSEFTAHQPQHF. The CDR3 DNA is TGTGCCAGCAGTGAATTTACAGCCCATCAGCCCCAGCATTTT.

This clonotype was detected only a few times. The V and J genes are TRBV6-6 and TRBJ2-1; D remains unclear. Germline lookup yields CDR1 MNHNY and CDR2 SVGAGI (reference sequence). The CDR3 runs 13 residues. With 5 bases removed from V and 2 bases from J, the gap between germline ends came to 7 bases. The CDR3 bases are TGTGCCAGCAGTCCGACACCCTACAATGAGCAGTTCTTC. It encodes CASSPTPYNEQFF.